Listed here is a single T cell receptor (beta chain). Its specificity is not known. The sample is drawn from a study of cytomegalovirus exposure and HLA in healthy donors. Study observations and caveats: A missense DCLRE1C variant was associated with V- and J-gene trimming of TCR beta chains in a later analysis, and an independent cohort replicated the association. Some highly shared sequence variants likely arose as a pipeline artifact.

It was with 60 Vbeta and 13 Jbeta primers that the PCR ran. Measured with immunoSEQ multiplex PCR; TCRdb has only the in-frame clones, and not every one. The data show tens of thousands of clones, around 76% seen once. The clonotype was recovered from a man aged 30 to 39 in good health and CMV-seropositive. Sequenced material: PBMCs.

CDR3 nucleotides: TGTGCCAGCAGCCCCAGACAGGGAGGCGGCCATGGGGGAGCTTTCTTT. Protein: CASSPRQGGGHGGAFF. This chain connects TRBV5-4 to TRBJ1-1, with 7 bases matching TRBD1. Germline V lookup: CDR1 SGHNT, CDR2 YYREEE (reference sequence). The ends lost 4 bases at V and 10 bases at J; junction bases unmatched: 19. This CDR3 comprises 16 residues.